Below, one T cell receptor beta chain is given with its context. This clone's antigen is unknown. Per-base qualities were not stored, and no clone one base away is much larger. This record comes from a study of T cell repertoires in cytomegalovirus infection (dated by TCRdb to 2018 to 2020). Regarding the complete study: Donor HLA type was relevant to the analysis, as public TCR beta signatures indicated carriage of CMV infection together with the matching HLA type. What the authors observed across the whole study: In both this cohort and an independent cohort of some 380 donors, the cumulative frequency of public TCR beta family members distinguished carriers of CMV infection plus the relevant HLA type. The ex vivo response was dominated by HLA-C-restricted CMV-specific TCR beta clonotypes, and the single most frequent clonotype in two of eight donors was supplied by these HLA-C-restricted clonotypes.

The germline V end is reduced by 3 bases and the J end by 8 bases; junction bases left unmatched: 14. The CDR3 holds 18 amino acids from the cysteine to the phenylalanine. This entry keeps only the CDR3 DNA: 54 bases, framed from base 1. CDR1 MDHEN and CDR2 SYDVKM were looked up in the germline V gene. This sample was sequenced with an Illumina HiSeq 1500. TCRdb trimmed the raw reads at Q25, called clones with MiXCR and kept productive beta chains. Each CDR3 protein gets just one entry, which takes the most common genes and DNA from the rows behind it. The sample has approximately 700,000 distinct CDR3 sequences on record, about a third of them singletons. The ten largest clones represent more than 2.5% of the sample.

The rearrangement joined TRBV28 to TRBJ2-1; 12 nucleotides in the junction match TRBD2. The source is a human donor in good health (CMV status not recorded). Some clones in this sample may be carry-over from other donors' samples. The sequenced material came from PBMCs. The DNA sequence reads TGTGCCAGCAGTTTTATATCCCCGCTAGCGGGAGGGGCGGATGAGCAGTTCTTC. Its protein product is CASSFISPLAGGADEQFF. Reference TRBV28 and TRBJ2-1 genes cover what lies past the CDR3, so the full variable domain is DVKVTQSSRYLVKRTGEKVFLECVQDMDHENMFWYRQDPGLGLRLIYFSYDVKMKEKGDIPEGYSVSREKKERFSLILESASTNQTSMYLCASSFISPLAGGADEQFFGPGTRLTVL.